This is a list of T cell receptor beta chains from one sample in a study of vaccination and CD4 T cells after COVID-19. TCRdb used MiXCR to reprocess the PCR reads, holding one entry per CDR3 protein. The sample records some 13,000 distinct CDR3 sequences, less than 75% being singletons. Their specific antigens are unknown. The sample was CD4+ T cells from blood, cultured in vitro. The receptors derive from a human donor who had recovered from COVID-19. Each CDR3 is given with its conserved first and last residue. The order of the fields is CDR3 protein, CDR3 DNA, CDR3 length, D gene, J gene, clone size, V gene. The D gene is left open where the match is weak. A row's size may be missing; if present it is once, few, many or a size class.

cdr3_aa: CASSIGGGGMNTEAFF; cdr3_nt: TGTGCCAGTAGTATAGGGGGCGGAGGTATGAACACTGAAGCTTTCTTT; cdr3_length: 16; d_call: .; j_call: TRBJ1-1; clone_size: .; v_call: TRBV19
cdr3_aa: CASSLTATDTQYF; cdr3_nt: TGTGCCAGCTCACTGACAGCAACAGATACGCAGTATTTT; cdr3_length: 13; d_call: .; j_call: TRBJ2-3; clone_size: .; v_call: TRBV18
cdr3_aa: CSARDEGKLEAFF; cdr3_nt: TGCAGTGCTAGAGACGAGGGGAAGCTTGAAGCTTTCTTT; cdr3_length: 13; d_call: .; j_call: TRBJ1-1; clone_size: .; v_call: TRBV20-1
cdr3_aa: CASSFSNYGYTF; cdr3_nt: TGTGCCAGCAGTTTTTCTAACTATGGCTACACCTTC; cdr3_length: 12; d_call: .; j_call: TRBJ1-2; clone_size: .; v_call: TRBV12-3/TRBV12-4
cdr3_aa: CASSYLWDSGNTIYF; cdr3_nt: TGTGCCAGCAGCTACTTATGGGACTCTGGAAACACCATATATTTT; cdr3_length: 15; d_call: .; j_call: TRBJ1-3; clone_size: once; v_call: TRBV6-5
cdr3_aa: CASSEFQGRNTEAFF; cdr3_nt: TGTGCCAGCAGTGAATTCCAGGGTAGGAACACTGAAGCTTTCTTT; cdr3_length: 15; d_call: .; j_call: TRBJ1-1; clone_size: .; v_call: TRBV2
cdr3_aa: CASSPDGRWGETQYF; cdr3_nt: TGTGCCAGCTCACCAGACGGGAGGTGGGGAGAGACCCAGTACTTC; cdr3_length: 15; d_call: TRBD2; j_call: TRBJ2-5; clone_size: .; v_call: TRBV18
cdr3_aa: CSARVRRGDTEAFF; cdr3_nt: TGCAGTGCTAGAGTGCGTCGGGGTGACACTGAAGCTTTCTTT; cdr3_length: 14; d_call: .; j_call: TRBJ1-1; clone_size: .; v_call: TRBV20-1
cdr3_aa: CASSLTSWAGELFF; cdr3_nt: TGTGCCAGCAGTCTGACTAGCTGGGCCGGGGAGCTGTTTTTT; cdr3_length: 14; d_call: TRBD2; j_call: TRBJ2-2; clone_size: .; v_call: TRBV28
cdr3_aa: CASSPRTSGETQYF; cdr3_nt: TGTGCCAGCAGCCCCCGGACTAGCGGAGAGACCCAGTACTTC; cdr3_length: 14; d_call: TRBD2; j_call: TRBJ2-5; clone_size: .; v_call: TRBV7-2
cdr3_aa: CAWSVGSNYGYTF; cdr3_nt: TGTGCCTGGAGTGTAGGGAGCAACTATGGCTACACCTTC; cdr3_length: 13; d_call: .; j_call: TRBJ1-2; clone_size: .; v_call: TRBV30
cdr3_aa: CATSNRLADTYEQYF; cdr3_nt: TGTGCCACCAGCAACCGACTAGCGGATACCTACGAGCAGTACTTC; cdr3_length: 15; d_call: TRBD2; j_call: TRBJ2-7; clone_size: few; v_call: TRBV15
cdr3_aa: CASSYSGRAFF; cdr3_nt: TGTGCCAGCAGTTACAGCGGGAGGGCGTTCTTC; cdr3_length: 11; d_call: TRBD2; j_call: TRBJ2-1; clone_size: .; v_call: TRBV6-5
cdr3_aa: CSARDASNSPLHF; cdr3_nt: TGCAGTGCTCGGGACGCCTCTAATTCACCCCTCCACTTT; cdr3_length: 13; d_call: .; j_call: TRBJ1-6; clone_size: few; v_call: TRBV20-1
cdr3_aa: CSANPGGPNQPQHF; cdr3_nt: TGCAGTGCTAACCCTGGCGGACCCAATCAGCCCCAGCATTTT; cdr3_length: 14; d_call: .; j_call: TRBJ1-5; clone_size: .; v_call: TRBV20-1
cdr3_aa: CASSDPIGVQTYEQYF; cdr3_nt: TGCGCCAGCAGTGACCCGATAGGGGTTCAGACCTACGAGCAGTACTTC; cdr3_length: 16; d_call: .; j_call: TRBJ2-7; clone_size: .; v_call: TRBV10-1
cdr3_aa: CASRSTDTQYF; cdr3_nt: TGTGCCAGCAGGAGCACAGATACGCAGTATTTT; cdr3_length: 11; d_call: .; j_call: TRBJ2-3; clone_size: .; v_call: TRBV7-2
cdr3_aa: CASSLTGTSGTRPEQFF; cdr3_nt: TGTGCCAGCAGCCTAACCGGGACTAGCGGGACCAGACCTGAGCAGTTCTTC; cdr3_length: 17; d_call: TRBD2; j_call: TRBJ2-1; clone_size: .; v_call: TRBV7-6
cdr3_aa: CATSDPGSAGETQYF; cdr3_nt: TGTGCCACCAGTGATCCTGGCTCGGCGGGAGAGACCCAGTACTTC; cdr3_length: 15; d_call: .; j_call: TRBJ2-5; clone_size: .; v_call: TRBV24-1
cdr3_aa: CASSVQGWNEQFF; cdr3_nt: TGTGCCAGCAGCGTACAGGGGTGGAATGAGCAGTTCTTC; cdr3_length: 13; d_call: TRBD1; j_call: TRBJ2-1; clone_size: few; v_call: TRBV5-4
cdr3_aa: CASSYEGQPQHF; cdr3_nt: TGTGCCAGCAGTTACGAGGGTCAGCCCCAGCATTTT; cdr3_length: 12; d_call: .; j_call: TRBJ1-5; clone_size: once; v_call: TRBV6-2/TRBV6-3
cdr3_aa: CATSDSREGGQETQYF; cdr3_nt: TGTGCCACCAGTGATTCTCGGGAGGGTGGACAAGAGACCCAGTACTTC; cdr3_length: 16; d_call: TRBD2; j_call: TRBJ2-5; clone_size: .; v_call: TRBV24-1
cdr3_aa: CASSWTSGRVVKTQYF; cdr3_nt: TGCGCCAGCAGCTGGACTAGCGGGAGGGTCGTGAAGACCCAGTACTTC; cdr3_length: 16; d_call: TRBD2; j_call: TRBJ2-5; clone_size: few; v_call: TRBV5-1
cdr3_aa: CSASIGTSASGANVLTF; cdr3_nt: TGCAGTGCTAGCATAGGGACTAGCGCGTCTGGGGCCAACGTCCTGACTTTC; cdr3_length: 17; d_call: TRBD2; j_call: TRBJ2-6; clone_size: .; v_call: TRBV20-1
cdr3_aa: CASSLESGHRQFF; cdr3_nt: TGTGCCAGCAGCTTAGAGTCTGGACATCGACAGTTCTTC; cdr3_length: 13; d_call: .; j_call: TRBJ2-1; clone_size: once; v_call: TRBV7-2
cdr3_aa: CSARANRYLSGAEQYF; cdr3_nt: TGCAGTGCTAGAGCAAATAGGTATTTAAGCGGGGCGGAGCAGTACTTC; cdr3_length: 16; d_call: TRBD2; j_call: TRBJ2-7; clone_size: few; v_call: TRBV20-1
cdr3_aa: CASSPVRGNQPQHF; cdr3_nt: TGTGCCAGCTCGCCTGTACGGGGCAATCAGCCCCAGCATTTT; cdr3_length: 14; d_call: .; j_call: TRBJ1-5; clone_size: .; v_call: TRBV18
cdr3_aa: CASSIWDRGGDTQYF; cdr3_nt: TGTGCCAGCAGCATATGGGACAGGGGCGGAGATACGCAGTATTTT; cdr3_length: 15; d_call: TRBD1; j_call: TRBJ2-3; clone_size: once; v_call: TRBV7-9
cdr3_aa: CSAAGLSSTDTQYF; cdr3_nt: TGCAGTGCTGCTGGACTATCTAGCACAGATACGCAGTATTTT; cdr3_length: 14; d_call: .; j_call: TRBJ2-3; clone_size: .; v_call: TRBV20-1
cdr3_aa: CATRGGTGYTEAFF; cdr3_nt: TGTGCCACCAGGGGTGGGACGGGTTACACTGAAGCTTTCTTT; cdr3_length: 14; d_call: .; j_call: TRBJ1-1; clone_size: .; v_call: TRBV24-1
cdr3_aa: CASSERTPGELFF; cdr3_nt: TGCGCCAGCAGTGAGCGGACACCCGGGGAGCTGTTTTTT; cdr3_length: 13; d_call: .; j_call: TRBJ2-2; clone_size: few; v_call: TRBV10-1
cdr3_aa: CSARAGNQPQHF; cdr3_nt: TGCAGTGCTAGGGCAGGGAATCAGCCCCAGCATTTT; cdr3_length: 12; d_call: .; j_call: TRBJ1-5; clone_size: few; v_call: TRBV20-1
cdr3_aa: CASSDGTGRNQPQHF; cdr3_nt: TGTGCCAGCAGTGATGGGACAGGGCGAAATCAGCCCCAGCATTTT; cdr3_length: 15; d_call: TRBD1; j_call: TRBJ1-5; clone_size: .; v_call: TRBV25-1
cdr3_aa: CSARRDRQETQYF; cdr3_nt: TGCAGTGCTAGACGGGACAGGCAAGAGACCCAGTACTTC; cdr3_length: 13; d_call: TRBD1; j_call: TRBJ2-5; clone_size: few; v_call: TRBV20-1
cdr3_aa: CAISRTGATEAFF; cdr3_nt: TGTGCCATTAGCCGAACAGGGGCCACTGAAGCTTTCTTT; cdr3_length: 13; d_call: TRBD1; j_call: TRBJ1-1; clone_size: .; v_call: TRBV10-3
cdr3_aa: CATSRVRVPGAQHF; cdr3_nt: TGTGCCACCAGCAGAGTGCGCGTCCCTGGGGCCCAGCATTTT; cdr3_length: 14; d_call: .; j_call: TRBJ1-5; clone_size: few; v_call: TRBV15
cdr3_aa: CASSAGGGGAVREQYF; cdr3_nt: TGTGCCAGCAGCGCGGGGGGAGGGGGAGCAGTCAGGGAGCAGTACTTC; cdr3_length: 16; d_call: TRBD2; j_call: TRBJ2-7; clone_size: .; v_call: TRBV7-9
cdr3_aa: CASTWTSGSVEQFF; cdr3_nt: TGTGCCAGCACATGGACTAGCGGGAGCGTTGAGCAGTTCTTC; cdr3_length: 14; d_call: TRBD2; j_call: TRBJ2-1; clone_size: .; v_call: TRBV28
cdr3_aa: CASSPRRTEAFF; cdr3_nt: TGTGCCAGCTCACCAAGGCGCACTGAAGCTTTCTTT; cdr3_length: 12; d_call: .; j_call: TRBJ1-1; clone_size: .; v_call: TRBV18
cdr3_aa: CASRMITGEGEQYF; cdr3_nt: TGTGCCAGCAGAATGATTACAGGGGAGGGCGAGCAGTACTTC; cdr3_length: 14; d_call: .; j_call: TRBJ2-7; clone_size: .; v_call: TRBV27
cdr3_aa: CASSYSPGGGYNSPLHF; cdr3_nt: TGTGCCAGCAGTTACTCGCCCGGGGGGGGATATAATTCACCCCTCCACTTT; cdr3_length: 17; d_call: .; j_call: TRBJ1-6; clone_size: few; v_call: TRBV6-5